Following are 19 T cell receptor beta chains from one sample sequenced in a study of blood T cell repertoires in COVID-19. Generated by immunoSEQ multiplex PCR, the TCRdb table keeps only in-frame clones and is missing some. Of roughly 270,000 clones listed, roughly 87% are singletons. Sequenced input: peripheral blood. These receptors came from a man younger than 30 with active or convalescent COVID-19.

The genes are TRBV12-5 and TRBJ2-7; a weak D match, TRBD1 (6 bases). The CDR3 has 13 residues. V gave up 5 bases and J gave up 5 bases, with 13 bases separating them. Germline CDR1 and CDR2: LGHNT and FRNRAP. In nucleotides, the CDR3 is TGTGCTAGTGGTCATAAATCAGGGGACGAGCAGTACTTC. This gives the protein CASGHKSGDEQYF.

J is TRBJ1-2 and V is TRBV4-3; D not certain. V was clipped by 0 bases and J by 4 bases, with 12 bases between them. Per germline, CDR1 LGHNA and CDR2 YSLEER. This CDR3 is built from 15 residues. The CDR3 DNA is TGCGCCAGCAGCCAAGATTGGCGGGTCCTCTATGGCTACACCTTC. The encoded protein is CASSQDWRVLYGYTF.

For the CDR3, the DNA is TGTGCCAGCAAGTTCGACAGGGTACAGGACGAGCAGTACTTC. It is translated as CASKFDRVQDEQYF. V usage is TRBV6-5 and J usage is TRBJ2-7; 7 positions agree with TRBD1. The CDR3 length is 14 residues. J was trimmed by 5 bases and V by 7 bases; bases with no gene match: 11. The germline V gene has CDR1 MNHEY and CDR2 SVGAGI.

This clone was seen just once. This chain links TRBV5-4 with TRBJ2-5; no clear D gene. The V end was cut by 9 bases, the J end by 2 bases, with 14 bases between. Germline V lookup: CDR1 SGHNT, CDR2 YYREEE (reference sequence). The CDR3 runs to 13 residues. DNA for the CDR3: TGTGCCACCGCTTGGGCAGCTCAAGAGACCCAGTACTTC. This codes for CATAWAAQETQYF.

This chain connects TRBV10-3 to TRBJ2-7, with 9 bases fitting TRBD1. The CDR3 extends over 15 amino acids. The germline V gene encodes CDR1 ENHRY and CDR2 SYGVKD. The junction had 6 bases not matched to a gene; V was cut back by 3 bases and J by 3 bases. The CDR3 nucleotides read TGTGCCATCAGTGACCCACGGGACAGGGACTACGAGCAGTACTTC. Translating gives CAISDPRDRDYEQYF.

The V gene is TRBV5-6, the J gene TRBJ1-6; a weak D match, TRBD1 (6 bases). This CDR3 comprises 14 residues. The V gene lost 4 bases and the J gene lost 10 bases, with 15 bases spanning the gap. Germline CDR1 SGHDT, CDR2 YYEEEE. The CDR3 DNA follows: TGTGCCAGCAGCGTCGACAGGTCGGGATCACCCCTCCACTTT. Protein sequence: CASSVDRSGSPLHF.

The V call is TRBV4-1, the J call TRBJ2-2, with D possibly being TRBD2 (6 bases). The CDR3 totals 15 residues. Germline values: CDR1 MGHRA, CDR2 YSYEKL. V lost 1 base and J lost 7, with 13 bases in between. The DNA for the CDR3 is TGCGCCAGCAGCCAAGGTTGGGGTAGCGGCGGGGAGCTGTTTTTT. Translated: CASSQGWGSGGELFF.

The CDR3, as DNA: TGTGCCAGTAGTATCCCGGGACAGGGTATCGTCAATCAGCCCCAGCATTTT. Translated: CASSIPGQGIVNQPQHF. The V and J genes are TRBV19 and TRBJ1-5; the match to TRBD1 covers 9 bases. The CDR3 consists of 17 residues. V lost 3 bases to trimming and J lost 3 bases; unmatched junction nucleotides: 9. Germline loops: CDR1 LNHDA, CDR2 SQIVND (reference sequence).

Here the CDR3 DNA reads TGCAGCGTTTCGGGACAGGGGCATTACGACTATGGCTACACCTTC. Its protein is CSVSGQGHYDYGYTF. The genes are TRBV29-1 and TRBJ1-2; TRBD1 matches at 10 bases. After removal of 5 bases from V and 3 bases from J, the junction contained 9 bases not matched to a gene. The V gene's germline CDR1 is SQVTM and CDR2 ANQGSEA. The CDR3 has 15 amino acids.

The rearrangement links TRBV11-2 to TRBJ2-7; D call uncertain. This CDR3 region has 16 residues. V was cut by 0 bases and J by 0 bases, with 12 bases left in between. Per the germline V gene, CDR1 is SGHAT and CDR2 is FQNNGV. CDR3 in DNA: TGTGCCAGCAGCTTAGATCTTGCCTATCTCTCCTACGAGCAGTACTTC. Translation gives CASSLDLAYLSYEQYF.

The chain is built from TRBV2 and TRBJ1-2, with TRBD1 as a possible D gene (5 bases). The CDR3 extends over 15 amino acids. The V gene's germline CDR1 is SNHLY and CDR2 FYNNEI. Deletions cut 6 bases from V and 2 bases from J, with 16 bases between. This CDR3 reads CASRAGPLVNYGYTF. The CDR3 DNA sequence: TGTGCCAGCAGGGCAGGGCCCCTCGTAAACTATGGCTACACCTTC.

This clone has a handful of counts. The chain carries TRBV27 and TRBJ2-2; D uncertain. CDR3 length equals 15 residues. Germline loops: CDR1 MNHEY, CDR2 SMNVEV (reference sequence). V was shortened by 3 bases and J by 3 bases, with 11 bases between the two germline ends. The CDR3 region has the DNA TGTGCCAGCAGTTTGGGCAGTTCGGACACCGGGGAGCTGTTTTTT. Its translation: CASSLGSSDTGELFF.

The chain uses TRBV13 and TRBJ1-3, with 10 positions matching TRBD1. CDR1 PRHDT and CDR2 FYEKMQ come from the germline V gene (reference sequence). The ends lost 7 bases at V and 2 bases at J; junction bases unmatched: 20. This CDR3 spans 20 amino acids. The CDR3 loop is CASTQRGWDRGPSPGNTIYF. The CDR3 coding sequence is TGTGCCAGCACCCAGAGGGGCTGGGACAGGGGTCCCAGCCCTGGAAACACCATATATTTT. The full variable domain, rest sourced from reference TRBV13 and TRBJ1-3, is AAGVIQSPRHLIKEKRETATLKCYPIPRHDTVYWYQQGPGQDPQFLISFYEKMQSDKGSIPDRFSAQQFSDYHSELNMSSLELGDSALYFCASTQRGWDRGPSPGNTIYFGEGSWLTVV.

For the CDR3, the DNA is TGCGCCAGCAGCCAGAGTTGGACTAGCGGGGAAGAGACCCAGTACTTC. It is translated as CASSQSWTSGEETQYF. The chain uses TRBV4-1 and TRBJ2-5; 12 bases fit TRBD2. V shed 3 bases, J shed 3 bases, and the junction held 5 bases outside the gene matches. CDR1 and CDR2 from the germline V gene are MGHRA and YSYEKL. The CDR3 runs to 16 residues.

V and J are TRBV10-1 and TRBJ2-5, with D perhaps matching TRBD2 (5 bases). The CDR3 length is 13 residues. In germline, CDR1 is WNHNN, CDR2 SYGVQD (reference sequence). The V end lost 3 bases, the J end lost 5 bases, and 10 bases lay between the germline ends. CDR3 coding DNA: TGCGCCAGCAGTGATACCCCGGGGGAGACCCAGTACTTC. It translates to CASSDTPGETQYF.

This CDR3 is CASSRVAGDYNEQFF. DNA of the CDR3: TGTGCCAGTAGTAGGGTAGCGGGGGACTACAATGAGCAGTTCTTC. J is TRBJ2-1 and V is TRBV19; 9 bases map to TRBD2. Germline V gene lookup returns CDR1 LNHDA and CDR2 SQIVND (reference sequence). V was clipped by 4 bases and J by 3 bases; unmatched bases: 4. This CDR3 region has 15 residues. The full variable domain, with the rest looked up from reference TRBV19 and TRBJ2-1, is DGGITQSPKYLFRKEGQNVTLSCEQNLNHDAMYWYRQDPGQGLRLIYYSQIVNDFQKGDIAEGYSVSREKKESFPLTVTSAQKNPTAFYLCASSRVAGDYNEQFFGPGTRLTVL.

Only a few counts were recorded for this clone. The DNA for the CDR3 is TGCAGCGGGCAAGGAGCCACCTACGAGCAGTACTTC. Translation gives CSGQGATYEQYF. V gene TRBV29-1 combines with J gene TRBJ2-7, with D hard to call. The CDR3 length is 12 residues. Looked up from germline, CDR1 is SQVTM and CDR2 is ANQGSEA. Deletions cut 7 bases from V and 2 bases from J, with 12 bases between.

The chain carries TRBV10-3 and TRBJ2-7; 7 positions agree with TRBD1. The CDR3 has 14 amino acids. J was trimmed by 3 bases and V by 4 bases; bases with no gene match: 6. CDR1 is ENHRY, CDR2 SYGVKD, per germline. Written as DNA, the CDR3 is TGTGCCATCAGTGGAACCGGGACAGTCTACGAGCAGTACTTC. It specifies CAISGTGTVYEQYF.

The chain couples TRBV19 to TRBJ2-1; TRBD2 aligns across 12 bases. CDR1 is LNHDA, CDR2 SQIVND, per germline (reference sequence). There are 14 residues in the CDR3. With V trimmed by 6 bases and J by 6 bases, 3 bases remained unmatched. The CDR3 nucleotides read TGTGCCAGTAGGGGACTAGCGGGCTTCAATGAGCAGTTCTTC. Translated: CASRGLAGFNEQFF.